Below are 3 T cell receptor beta chains sequenced from a single sample in a study of OX40 agonist ivuxolimab in advanced cancers. The protocol was immunoSEQ multiplex PCR, while the TCRdb copy is restricted to in-frame clones and leaves out a portion. The sample carries 60,000 to 80,000 clones, approximately 92% recorded once. Sequencing was performed on CD4+ or CD8+ T cells sorted from blood, taken in a trial of the OX40 agonist ivuxolimab. Receptors were obtained from an adult with an advanced solid tumor such as melanoma, head and neck, liver or kidney cancer.

CDR3 sequence (DNA): TGTGCCAGCAGCAGAACATCCAGGCAGGGGGCGGGCGGCTACACCTTC. Its translation: CASSRTSRQGAGGYTF. V and J are TRBV5-4 and TRBJ1-2, with 8 bases fitting TRBD1. There are 16 residues in the CDR3. V dropped 4 bases and J dropped 8; count of bases not matched to a gene: 16. Germline V gives CDR1 SGHNT, CDR2 YYREEE (reference sequence). The entire variable domain, with the rest obtained from reference TRBV5-4 and TRBJ1-2, is as follows: ETGVTQSPTHLIKTRGQQVTLRCSSQSGHNTVSWYQQALGQGPQFIFQYYREEENGRGNFPPRFSGLQFPNYSSELNVNALELDDSALYLCASSRTSRQGAGGYTFGSGTRLTVV.

This chain uses TRBV7-3 with TRBJ2-7, with a possible D match to TRBD2 (6 bases). Per germline, CDR1 SGHTA and CDR2 FQGTGA. The germline V and J ends were trimmed by 4 bases and 3 bases, with 16 bases remaining between them. The CDR3 loop spans 15 amino acids. The CDR3 protein is CASSSPGSPSYEQYF. The CDR3 nucleotides read TGTGCCAGCAGCTCGCCCGGGAGTCCAAGCTACGAGCAGTACTTC.

This clone was observed once. Different DNA sequences within this sample yield the same CDR3. The V call is TRBV6-1, the J call TRBJ2-7; D ambiguous. This CDR3 contains 11 residues. The germline gives CDR1 MNHNS, CDR2 SASEGT. Trimming pared 8 bases from V and 1 base from J, leaving 6 bases between. The CDR3 is CASGSSYEQYF. The CDR3 DNA reads as TGTGCCAGCGGGTCTTCCTACGAGCAGTACTTC.